This record concerns one T cell receptor (beta chain) sequence. What it binds is unknown. V lost 5 bases to trimming and J lost 2 bases, with 12 bases between them. Looked up from germline, CDR1 is SEHNR and CDR2 is FQNEAQ (reference sequence). The CDR3 is 14 amino acids. The data originate from a study of OX40 agonist ivuxolimab in advanced cancers. As for the study in general: Dose-escalation subjects each had hepatocellular carcinoma, melanoma, renal cell or head and neck cancer. Past anti-PD-1, anti-PD-L1 or anti-CTLA-4 therapy was accepted, and 40% to 45% had received some. Three individuals attained partial responses, comprising one hepatocellular carcinoma case and two cutaneous melanoma cases. Study results and limitations: Averaging showed that CD8+ T cells had more expanded clones than CD4+ did.

Sequenced by immunoSEQ multiplex PCR; TCRdb stores in-frame clones only, minus some. Of around 30,000 clones in the sample, 65% to 90% were seen once. This TCR was sampled from an adult with an advanced solid tumor such as melanoma, head and neck, liver or kidney cancer. This specimen consisted of CD4+ or CD8+ T cells sorted from blood, obtained in a trial of the OX40 agonist ivuxolimab. V gene TRBV7-9 combines with J gene TRBJ1-1; D remains unclear. CDR3: CASSPPGKNTEAFF. CDR3 coding DNA: TGTGCCAGCAGCCCACCGGGAAAAAACACTGAAGCTTTCTTT. The complete variable domain, with remaining parts taken from reference TRBV7-9 and TRBJ1-1, reads DTGVSQNPRHKITKRGQNVTFRCDPISEHNRLYWYRQTLGQGPEFLTYFQNEAQLEKSRLLSDRFSAERPKGSFSTLEIQRTEQGDSAMYLCASSPPGKNTEAFFGQGTRLTVV.